These 30 T cell receptor beta chains originate from one sample sequenced in a study of T cell responses to AZD1222 COVID-19 vaccine. The data were produced by immunoSEQ multiplex PCR, yet TCRdb's version contains in-frame clones alone and is incomplete. Among some 82,000 clones listed, around 90% were seen once. The sequenced sample was peripheral blood, obtained on day 0 of AZD1222 vaccination. The receptor source for this set is an adult in good health.

The genes are TRBV9 and TRBJ1-1; a weak D match, TRBD1 (5 bases). The V gene lost 4 bases and the J gene lost 5 bases, with 12 bases spanning the gap. Germline assignment: CDR1 SGDLS and CDR2 YYNGEE. This CDR3 has 13 amino acids. The CDR3 coding sequence is TGTGCCAGCAGCCCAGGATGGGGGACTGAAGCTTTCTTT. Translation gives CASSPGWGTEAFF.

V usage is TRBV27 and J usage is TRBJ2-2, with 8 bases aligning to TRBD2. This CDR3 region has 16 residues. Germline V gives CDR1 MNHEY, CDR2 SMNVEV (reference sequence). The V segment lost 5 bases and the J segment 6 bases; nucleotides outside the gene matches: 11. The CDR3 DNA is TGTGCCAGCAGTCCGTCGGGGGGGCCGTGGCCCGGGGAGCTGTTTTTT. Protein product: CASSPSGGPWPGELFF.

The chain has TRBV19 and TRBJ1-1, with TRBD1 as a possible D gene (5 bases). Between the trimmed V and J ends, which lost 4 bases and 0 bases, there was a span of 15 bases. Germline CDR1 LNHDA, CDR2 SQIVND (reference sequence). The CDR3 spans 16 residues. CDR3 bases: TGTGCCAGTAGTAACCAGGGAAGAGGAATGAACACTGAAGCTTTCTTT. This encodes CASSNQGRGMNTEAFF.

The rearrangement links TRBV6-4 to TRBJ1-4; 7 bases are a match to TRBD1. The germline V gene encodes CDR1 MRHNA and CDR2 SNTAGT. V trimming: 6 bases; J trimming: 5 bases; junction bases outside the gene matches: 9. This CDR3 has 15 residues. In DNA form, the CDR3 reads TGTGCCAGCAGCCCCAGACAGGGCCGAAATGAAAAACTGTTTTTT. Translated, it gives CASSPRQGRNEKLFF.

The genes are TRBV9 and TRBJ2-2, with TRBD1 as a possible D gene (5 bases). CDR3 length equals 18 residues. Germline V gene lookup returns CDR1 SGDLS and CDR2 YYNGEE. V lost 4 bases and J lost 0, with 19 bases in between. This CDR3 reads CASSILAPGSSNTGELFF. As DNA, the CDR3 is TGTGCCAGCAGCATACTCGCGCCAGGGTCTTCGAACACCGGGGAGCTGTTTTTT.

V and J are TRBV4-2 and TRBJ2-7; TRBD2 matches at 7 bases. Looked up from germline, CDR1 is LGHNA and CDR2 is YNFKEQ. The CDR3 has 16 residues. With V trimmed by 2 bases and J by 3 bases, 10 bases remained unmatched. CDR3 amino acids: CASSQPGFSSGYEQYF. The CDR3 DNA follows: TGTGCCAGCAGCCAACCCGGGTTTTCTAGCGGCTACGAGCAGTACTTC.

The gene calls are TRBV4-1 and TRBJ1-2; 10 positions agree with TRBD1. V shed 1 base, J shed 4 bases, and the junction held 9 bases outside the gene matches. CDR1 and CDR2 (germline): MGHRA, YSYEKL. The CDR3 extends over 17 amino acids. CDR3 loop: CASSQVTGGGLGYGYTF. CDR3 in DNA: TGCGCCAGCAGCCAAGTGACAGGGGGCGGATTGGGCTATGGCTACACCTTC.

The chain is built from TRBV19 and TRBJ1-2; a weak D match, TRBD1 (5 bases). V lost 7 bases and J 0 bases, leaving 12 bases between the germline ends. CDR3 length: 14 amino acids. Per germline, CDR1 LNHDA and CDR2 SQIVND (reference sequence). The CDR3 reads CASNGAHTNYGYTF. As DNA, the CDR3 is TGTGCCAGTAACGGGGCCCATACTAACTATGGCTACACCTTC.

The chain joins TRBV19 to TRBJ2-5; D is undetermined. Deletions cut 0 bases from V and 2 bases from J, with 1 base between. Germline loops: CDR1 LNHDA, CDR2 SQIVND (reference sequence). The CDR3 sequence is 12 residues long. The CDR3 nucleotides are TGTGCCAGTAGTATAGATCAAGAGACCCAGTACTTC. Amino acid sequence: CASSIDQETQYF.

The rearrangement uses TRBV7-9 and TRBJ1-2; D is ambiguous. Trimming took 7 bases from V and 2 from J, leaving 17 bases between them. Germline V gene data show CDR1 as SEHNR and CDR2 as FQNEAQ (reference sequence). The CDR3 sequence is 15 residues long. The CDR3 sequence is CASIPGVTSNYGYTF. In nucleotides, the CDR3 is TGTGCCAGCATCCCTGGGGTCACATCCAACTATGGCTACACCTTC.

The chain recombines TRBV6-2 or TRBV6-3 with TRBJ1-2, with 7 nucleotides matching TRBD1. Germline V lookup: CDR1 MNHEY, CDR2 SVGEGT. The CDR3 extends over 15 amino acids. V lost 5 bases and J lost 4; bases outside the gene matches: 10. The CDR3 sequence is CASSPTWTGRYGYTF. CDR3 bases: TGTGCCAGCAGTCCCACCTGGACAGGTCGCTATGGCTACACCTTC.

The rearrangement uses TRBV10-3 and TRBJ1-6; D is ambiguous. Germline V gene sequence: CDR1 ENHRY, CDR2 SYGVKD. The CDR3 has 12 amino acids. Trimming stripped 4 bases from V and 7 bases from J, with 5 bases between. The CDR3 loop is CAISAENSPLHF. The DNA for the CDR3 is TGTGCCATCAGTGCAGAGAATTCACCCCTCCACTTT.

The chain has TRBV5-1 and TRBJ2-4, with D possibly matching TRBD2 (5 bases). Germline CDR1 SGHRS, CDR2 YFSETQ. CDR3 length: 13 amino acids. Trimming took 4 bases from V and 7 from J, leaving 12 bases between them. CDR3 coding DNA: TGCGCCAGCAGCCCCCCTGCGGGTAACATTCAGTACTTC. This sequence encodes CASSPPAGNIQYF. The complete variable domain, with remaining parts taken from reference TRBV5-1 and TRBJ2-4, reads KAGVTQTPRYLIKTRGQQVTLSCSPISGHRSVSWYQQTPGQGLQFLFEYFSETQRNKGNFPGRFSGRQFSNSRSEMNVSTLELGDSALYLCASSPPAGNIQYFGAGTRLSVL.

The chain links TRBV27 to TRBJ2-7; 10 bases line up with TRBD2. The CDR3 runs 16 residues. Germline lookup yields CDR1 MNHEY and CDR2 SMNVEV (reference sequence). V lost 7 bases, J lost 1 base, and 10 bases stayed unmatched. CDR3 sequence reads: CASNRASGGLSYEQYF. CDR3 DNA sequence: TGTGCCAGCAACCGCGCTAGCGGGGGCCTTTCCTACGAGCAGTACTTC.

This chain connects TRBV6-5 to TRBJ1-2; 7 nucleotides match TRBD1. Germline V gene lookup returns CDR1 MNHEY and CDR2 SVGAGI. The CDR3 is 16 residues long. V gave up 4 bases and J gave up 1 base; unmatched junction bases: 9. The chain's CDR3 is CASSFLLQGLNYGYTF. CDR3 bases: TGTGCCAGCAGTTTCCTCCTACAGGGGCTTAACTATGGCTACACCTTC.

This CDR3 is CASSGRDDGWVEQYF. CDR3 DNA sequence: TGTGCCAGCAGTGGTCGGGACGACGGGTGGGTGGAGCAGTACTTC. The chain employs TRBV6-2 or TRBV6-3 and TRBJ2-7, with D perhaps being TRBD1 or TRBD2 (5 bases each). CDR1 and CDR2 from the germline V gene are MNHEY and SVGEGT. The length of the CDR3 is 15 residues. With 5 bases removed from V and 7 bases from J, the gap between germline ends came to 21 bases.

This clone has only one observation. The chain carries TRBV5-1 and TRBJ2-2; D is possibly TRBD2 (6 bases). The CDR3 has 16 residues. Between the trimmed V and J ends, which lost 4 bases and 2 bases, there was a span of 15 bases. Germline CDR1 SGHRS, CDR2 YFSETQ. The CDR3 nucleotides are TGCGCCAGCAGCGGTTTCAGAGCGGGCAACACCGGGGAGCTGTTTTTT. It yields the protein CASSGFRAGNTGELFF.

The chain joins TRBV2 to TRBJ1-3; unclear D gene. Germline lookup yields CDR1 SNHLY and CDR2 FYNNEI. CDR3 length: 14 residues. V lost 4 bases to trimming and J lost 1 base, with 8 bases between them. The CDR3 protein is CASSGGFSGNTIYF. The CDR3 DNA follows: TGTGCCAGCAGTGGAGGGTTTTCTGGAAACACCATATATTTT.

The V call is TRBV11-2, the J call TRBJ2-5, with D tentatively TRBD1 (6 bases). CDR1 is SGHAT and CDR2 is FQNNGV in the germline V gene. CDR3 size: 15 residues. Trimming left V 2 bases short and J 5 bases short, with 15 bases between. The CDR3 region has the DNA TGTGCCAGCAGCTTACTTAACAGGGCCGGGGAGACCCAGTACTTC. As protein: CASSLLNRAGETQYF.

CDR3 protein: CASSLSDRVVEQYF. CDR3 DNA: TGTGCCAGCAGCCTCTCGGACAGGGTTGTGGAGCAGTACTTC. The chain has TRBV7-2 and TRBJ2-7, with TRBD1 matching over 8 bases. CDR3 size: 14 residues. CDR1 is SGHTA and CDR2 is FQGNSA in the germline V gene. Trimming removed 5 bases from V and 7 bases from J; junction bases left unmatched: 10. The variable domain in full, with the rest retrieved from reference TRBV7-2 and TRBJ2-7, is GAGVSQSPSNKVTEKGKDVELRCDPISGHTALYWYRQSLGQGLEFLIYFQGNSAPDKSGLPSDRFSAERTGGSVSTLTIQRTQQEDSAVYLCASSLSDRVVEQYFGPGTRLTVT.

This chain connects TRBV9 to TRBJ1-3; D may be TRBD1 (6 bases). Trimming removed 0 bases from V and 2 bases from J, with 12 bases in between. The length of the CDR3 is 16 residues. Germline-derived CDR1 and CDR2 are SGDLS and YYNGEE. Here the CDR3 reads CASSVDPGGTGNTIYF. DNA for the CDR3: TGTGCCAGCAGCGTAGATCCGGGGGGCACTGGAAACACCATATATTTT.

The chain uses TRBV2 and TRBJ1-2; D is ambiguous. V shed 6 bases and J shed 1 base, with 15 bases lying between them. The CDR3 contains 15 residues. The germline V gene encodes CDR1 SNHLY and CDR2 FYNNEI. CDR3 sequence (DNA): TGTGCCAGCAGACCAACCCAAACTCATAACTATGGCTACACCTTC. This codes for CASRPTQTHNYGYTF.

The chain carries TRBV20-1 and TRBJ2-2; D may match TRBD1 or TRBD2 (5 bases each). The CDR3 loop spans 14 amino acids. V lost 3 bases and J 6 bases, leaving 14 bases between the germline ends. CDR1 is DFQATT, CDR2 SNEGSKA, per germline (reference sequence). This CDR3 reads CSASSPQGAGELFF. The CDR3 nucleotides read TGCAGTGCTAGTTCTCCTCAGGGAGCCGGGGAGCTGTTTTTT.

This chain links TRBV5-1 with TRBJ1-3; D is unresolved. Trimming shortened V by 0 bases and J by 0 bases, and 7 bases separated the two germline ends. Germline V lookup: CDR1 SGHRS, CDR2 YFSETQ. The CDR3 consists of 15 residues. This CDR3 is CASSLGRVSGNTIYF. The CDR3 DNA follows: TGCGCCAGCAGCTTGGGACGGGTCTCTGGAAACACCATATATTTT.

The V and J genes are TRBV19 and TRBJ1-2, with 8 bases identical to TRBD1. CDR3 length equals 13 residues. Germline V lookup: CDR1 LNHDA, CDR2 SQIVND (reference sequence). Germline trimming cut 5 bases from V and 7 bases from J; bases unmatched to any gene: 6. CDR3 coding DNA: TGTGCCAGTAGTGTCGGGACAGGTCTTGGCTACACCTTC. Protein: CASSVGTGLGYTF.

The chain couples TRBV4-2 to TRBJ1-5; 7 nucleotides align to TRBD1. CDR1 is LGHNA, CDR2 YNFKEQ, per germline. V lost 5 bases to trimming and J lost 2 bases; unmatched junction nucleotides: 6. The CDR3 is made up of 15 amino acids. For the CDR3, the DNA is TGTGCCAGCAGCGAAACCGGGACAGGCAATCAGCCCCAGCATTTT. Translated, it gives CASSETGTGNQPQHF.

The chain employs TRBV6-5 and TRBJ1-6, with a tentative D call TRBD1 (5 bases). V was shortened by 8 bases and J by 6 bases, with 17 bases between the two germline ends. Germline V gene sequence: CDR1 MNHEY, CDR2 SVGAGI. The CDR3 length is 15 residues. This CDR3 is CASEKLGEGNSPLHF. In DNA form, the CDR3 reads TGTGCCAGCGAAAAACTAGGGGAAGGTAATTCACCCCTCCACTTT.

This chain connects TRBV9 to TRBJ2-3, with TRBD2 as a possible D gene (5 bases). The CDR3 is 14 residues long. V was pared by 8 bases and J by 2 bases, with 15 bases between. Germline CDR1 and CDR2: SGDLS and YYNGEE. Here the CDR3 reads CASTSRESTDTQYF. In nucleotides, the CDR3 is TGTGCCAGTACCTCAAGGGAGTCCACAGATACGCAGTATTTT.

This chain connects TRBV13 to TRBJ2-2; 16 bases align to TRBD2. Looked up from germline, CDR1 is PRHDT and CDR2 is FYEKMQ (reference sequence). CDR3 length equals 18 residues. J lost 7 bases, V lost 4 bases, and 9 bases had no gene match. The CDR3: CASSSTPGLAGGHGELFF. The CDR3 DNA is TGTGCCAGCAGCTCAACTCCGGGACTAGCGGGGGGGCACGGGGAGCTGTTTTTT.

The rearrangement joins TRBV19 to TRBJ1-2; 7 positions agree with TRBD1. Trimming took 7 bases from V and 7 from J; bases not matched to a gene: 6. Germline CDR1 reads LNHDA; CDR2 reads SQIVND (reference sequence). The CDR3 spans 12 residues. The CDR3 nucleotides are TGTGCCAGTACCCCCGACAGGGTTGGCTACACCTTC. This gives the protein CASTPDRVGYTF.